A single TCR beta chain is shown here with its context. Its antigen is undetermined. The sample comes from a study of T cell repertoires in cytomegalovirus infection. TCRdb re-called the reads through MiXCR, storing one row per CDR3 protein. The table includes about 71,000 distinct CDR3 sequences, roughly 20% detected once. CDR1 is MNHEY and CDR2 is SVGEGT in the germline V gene. V lost 0 bases, J lost 0 bases, and 4 bases stayed unmatched. This CDR3 comprises 16 residues. Notes on the study in general: It was HLA-C-restricted CMV-specific TCR beta clonotypes that dominated the response ex vivo.

The source was CD8+ T cells from cultured PBMCs, collected from culture after CMV antigen stimulation. This sequence originates from a human donor in good health (CMV status not recorded). Some clones in this sample may be carry-over from other donors' samples. The chain combines TRBV6-2 or TRBV6-3 with TRBJ1-1; TRBD1 agrees at 7 bases. CDR3 loop: CASSYSTTGLNTEAFF. CDR3 in DNA: TGTGCCAGCAGTTACTCGACGACAGGGCTGAACACTGAAGCTTTCTTT.